The 15 T cell receptor beta chains below come from one sample, sequenced in a study of T-cell memory formation after mild COVID-19. From the 5' RACE reads, TCRdb called clonotypes with MiXCR, one entry per CDR3 protein. The top ten clones hold around 40% of a sample with 90,000 to 120,000 distinct CDR3 sequences, 13% to 15% of them seen once. Sequencing input: PBMCs or a T cell subset sorted from them (not recorded which). These receptors came from a man aged 18-30 years who had mild COVID-19 (a few samples of this study predate the infection). Cell type and time point are not known.

The CDR3 spells CASSFGTRPTNEQYF. The CDR3, as DNA: TGTGCCAGCAGCTTCGGGACACGGCCTACCAACGAGCAGTACTTC. V and J are TRBV7-6 and TRBJ2-7; D possibly corresponds to TRBD1 (6 bases). V shed 3 bases and J shed 5 bases, with 17 bases lying between them. Germline V gene sequence: CDR1 SGHVS, CDR2 FNYEAQ. The CDR3 is 15 residues long.

This clonotype was detected only a few times. The V and J genes are TRBV6-5 and TRBJ1-2; D is possibly TRBD1 (6 bases). The CDR3 spans 14 residues. The germline V gene has CDR1 MNHEY and CDR2 SVGAGI. V lost 6 bases, J lost 5 bases, and 16 bases lay in between. The chain's CDR3 is CASSSRGDTYGYTF. The CDR3 nucleotides read TGTGCCAGCAGCTCCCGGGGGGACACATATGGCTACACCTTC.

In its sample, this clonotype was seen a few times. The chain joins TRBV12-3 or TRBV12-4 to TRBJ1-6, with 11 nucleotides matching TRBD1. V lost 4 bases, J lost 9 bases, and 2 bases stayed unmatched. The length of the CDR3 is 14 residues. The CDR3 sequence is CASSSGTGGSPLHF. CDR3 nucleotide sequence: TGTGCCAGCAGTTCCGGGACAGGGGGTTCACCCCTCCACTTT.

This chain joins TRBV11-2 and TRBJ2-1, with D uncertain. This CDR3 is 14 amino acids long. Trimming left V 1 base short and J 2 bases short, with 6 bases between. CDR1 is SGHAT and CDR2 is FQNNGV in the germline V gene. In nucleotides, the CDR3 is TGTGCCAGCAGCTTAGGGGTCGCCTACAATGAGCAGTTCTTC. Amino acids: CASSLGVAYNEQFF.

The rearrangement uses TRBV29-1 and TRBJ2-2; TRBD2 is a possible D gene (5 bases). Germline values: CDR1 SQVTM, CDR2 ANQGSEA. There are 14 residues in the CDR3. V lost 2 bases, J lost 2 bases, and 9 bases lay in between. The CDR3 here is CSVEPGRNTGELFF. In DNA, the CDR3 is TGCAGCGTTGAACCGGGGAGAAACACCGGGGAGCTGTTTTTT.

This clonotype was found a few times. The V call is TRBV10-3, the J call TRBJ2-1; D may be TRBD1 or TRBD2 (6 bases each). Per the germline V gene, CDR1 is ENHRY and CDR2 is SYGVKD. Deletions cut 3 bases from V and 8 bases from J, with 8 bases between. The CDR3 is made up of 12 amino acids. CDR3 amino acids: CAISDGGYEQFF. For the CDR3, the DNA is TGTGCCATCAGTGACGGGGGCTATGAGCAGTTCTTC.

The chain couples TRBV4-3 to TRBJ2-3, with 9 positions matching TRBD1. Looked up from germline, CDR1 is LGHNA and CDR2 is YSLEER. After removal of 0 bases from V and 5 bases from J, the junction contained 15 bases not matched to a gene. This CDR3 contains 19 residues. The CDR3 DNA sequence: TGCGCCAGCAGCCAAGATCCACCTGTCTGGGGACAGGGCTTAGATACGCAGTATTTT. Translating it yields CASSQDPPVWGQGLDTQYF.

This clonotype has a handful of counts. The V and J genes are TRBV11-3 and TRBJ2-2, with 12 bases identical to TRBD1. The ends lost 1 base at V and 6 bases at J; junction bases unmatched: 9. CDR1 SGHNT and CDR2 YENEEA come from the germline V gene. The CDR3 totals 18 residues. CDR3 in DNA: TGTGCCAGCAGCTTAGTCTGGGGACAGGGGGCGCGGGCCGGGGAGCTGTTTTTT. Its protein is CASSLVWGQGARAGELFF.

This clonotype was counted only a few times. The chain employs TRBV7-9 and TRBJ1-2; TRBD1 matches at 9 bases. This CDR3 comprises 13 residues. V shed 5 bases and J 6 bases; nucleotides not matched to a gene: 4. Germline V gene lookup returns CDR1 SEHNR and CDR2 FQNEAQ (reference sequence). The chain's CDR3 is CASSLRTGDGYTF. In nucleotides, the CDR3 is TGTGCCAGCAGCCTCCGGACAGGGGATGGCTACACCTTC.

This clonotype was observed a few times. The chain joins TRBV7-6 to TRBJ2-6; D not resolved. CDR1 and CDR2 from the germline V gene are SGHVS and FNYEAQ. The length of the CDR3 is 17 residues. The V and J ends lost 2 bases and 0 bases respectively, with 11 bases between them. Here the CDR3 reads CASSLYRPRSGANVLTF. For the CDR3, the DNA is TGTGCCAGCAGCTTATATAGACCGCGCTCTGGGGCCAACGTCCTGACTTTC.

The chain has TRBV7-2 and TRBJ2-5; D gene unclear. Trimming stripped 4 bases from V and 3 bases from J, with 12 bases between. The germline CDR1 and CDR2 sequences are SGHTA and FQGNSA. The CDR3 length is 14 residues. Written as DNA, the CDR3 is TGTGCCAGCAGCTCACTCGGACCCGAAGAGACCCAGTACTTC. Protein sequence: CASSSLGPEETQYF.

Written as DNA, the CDR3 is TGCGCCAGCAGCCCGGGGGCAACTAATGAAAAACTGTTTTTT. This encodes CASSPGATNEKLFF. This chain connects TRBV5-1 to TRBJ1-4, with a weak D call TRBD1 (5 bases). V lost 4 bases, J lost 0 bases, and 7 bases lay in between. Germline V gene sequence: CDR1 SGHRS, CDR2 YFSETQ. This CDR3 is 14 amino acids long.

The V and J genes are TRBV19 and TRBJ2-1, with D tentatively TRBD1 (6 bases). V was cut by 5 bases and J by 6 bases, with 17 bases left in between. The CDR3 loop spans 15 amino acids. Germline V CDR1 and CDR2: LNHDA, SQIVND (reference sequence). The CDR3: CASSWDTGSSNEQFF. The CDR3 region has the DNA TGTGCCAGTAGTTGGGACACCGGGTCTTCCAATGAGCAGTTCTTC.

This clonotype was counted ten times or more. The CDR3 sequence is CASQGVSTSYEQYF. The CDR3 DNA reads TGTGCCAGCCAGGGGGTGTCCACCTCCTACGAGCAGTACTTC. V is TRBV7-9 and J is TRBJ2-7; 7 nucleotides line up with TRBD1. In germline, CDR1 is SEHNR, CDR2 FQNEAQ (reference sequence). The CDR3 has 14 residues. V was pared by 8 bases and J by 0 bases, with 7 bases of the junction left unmatched.

The gene calls are TRBV5-4 and TRBJ1-1, with D tentatively TRBD1 (5 bases). The CDR3 is 13 amino acids. CDR1 SGHNT and CDR2 YYREEE come from the germline V gene (reference sequence). V lost 7 bases to trimming and J lost 6 bases, with 16 bases between them. The CDR3 protein is CASSRKGLAEAFF. The CDR3 DNA reads TGTGCCAGCTCCAGGAAGGGGTTGGCTGAAGCTTTCTTT.